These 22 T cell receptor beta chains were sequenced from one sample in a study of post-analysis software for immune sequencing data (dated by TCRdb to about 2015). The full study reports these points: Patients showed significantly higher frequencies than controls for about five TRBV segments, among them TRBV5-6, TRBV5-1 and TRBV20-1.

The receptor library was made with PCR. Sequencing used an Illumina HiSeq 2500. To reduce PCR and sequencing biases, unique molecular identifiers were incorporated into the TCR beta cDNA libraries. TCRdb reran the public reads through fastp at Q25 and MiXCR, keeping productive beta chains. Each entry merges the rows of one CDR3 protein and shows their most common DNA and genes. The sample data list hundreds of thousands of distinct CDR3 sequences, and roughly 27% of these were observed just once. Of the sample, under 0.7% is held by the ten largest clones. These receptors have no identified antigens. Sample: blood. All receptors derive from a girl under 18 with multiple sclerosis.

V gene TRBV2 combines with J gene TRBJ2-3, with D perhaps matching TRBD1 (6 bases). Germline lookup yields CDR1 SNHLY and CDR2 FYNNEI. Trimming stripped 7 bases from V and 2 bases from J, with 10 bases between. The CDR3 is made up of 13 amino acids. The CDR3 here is CASIWTATDTQYF. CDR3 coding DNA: TGTGCCAGCATTTGGACAGCCACAGATACGCAGTATTTT. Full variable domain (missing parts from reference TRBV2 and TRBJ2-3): EPEVTQTPSHQVTQMGQEVILRCVPISNHLYFYWYRQILGQKVEFLVSFYNNEISEKSEIFDDQFSVERPDGSNFTLKIRSTKLEDSAMYFCASIWTATDTQYFGPGTRLTVL.

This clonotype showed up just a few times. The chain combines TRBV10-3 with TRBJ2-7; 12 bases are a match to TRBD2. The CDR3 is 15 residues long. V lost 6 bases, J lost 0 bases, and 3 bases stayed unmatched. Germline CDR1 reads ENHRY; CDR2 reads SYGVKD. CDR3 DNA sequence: TGTGCCATCAGCCAGACTAGCGGGAGCTCCTACGAGCAGTACTTC. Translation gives CAISQTSGSSYEQYF.

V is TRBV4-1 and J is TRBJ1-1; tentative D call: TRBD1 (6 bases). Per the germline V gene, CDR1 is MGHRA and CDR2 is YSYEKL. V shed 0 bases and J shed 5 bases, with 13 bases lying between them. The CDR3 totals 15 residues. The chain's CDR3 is CASSQDHGGRTEAFF. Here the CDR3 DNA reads TGCGCCAGCAGCCAAGATCACGGGGGGCGGACTGAAGCTTTCTTT.

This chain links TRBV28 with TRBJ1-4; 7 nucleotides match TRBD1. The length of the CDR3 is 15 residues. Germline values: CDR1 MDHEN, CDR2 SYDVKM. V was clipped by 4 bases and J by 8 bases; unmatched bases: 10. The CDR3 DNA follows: TGTGCCAGCAGTTCCGACAGGGCCATCGTAGAAAAACTGTTTTTT. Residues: CASSSDRAIVEKLFF.

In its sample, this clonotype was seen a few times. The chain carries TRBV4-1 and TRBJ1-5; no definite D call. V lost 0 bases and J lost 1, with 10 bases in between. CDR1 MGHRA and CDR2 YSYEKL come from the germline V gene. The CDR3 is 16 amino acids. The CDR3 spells CASSQDISSSNQPQHF. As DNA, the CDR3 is TGCGCCAGCAGCCAAGATATCTCGAGCAGCAATCAGCCCCAGCATTTT.

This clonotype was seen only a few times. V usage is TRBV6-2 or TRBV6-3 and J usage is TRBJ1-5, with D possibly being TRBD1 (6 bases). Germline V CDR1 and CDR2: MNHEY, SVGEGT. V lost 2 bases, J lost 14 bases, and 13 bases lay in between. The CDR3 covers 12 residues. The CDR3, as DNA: TGTGCCAGCAGTTACAGGGGGATCCAGGAGCATTTT. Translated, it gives CASSYRGIQEHF.

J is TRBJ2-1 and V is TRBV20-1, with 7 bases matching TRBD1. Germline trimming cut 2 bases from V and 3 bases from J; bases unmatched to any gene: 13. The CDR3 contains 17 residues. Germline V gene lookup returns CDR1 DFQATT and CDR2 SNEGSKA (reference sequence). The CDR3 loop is CSARPLTGRGVYNEQFF. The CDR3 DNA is TGCAGTGCTAGACCCTTGACAGGGAGAGGGGTCTACAATGAGCAGTTCTTC.

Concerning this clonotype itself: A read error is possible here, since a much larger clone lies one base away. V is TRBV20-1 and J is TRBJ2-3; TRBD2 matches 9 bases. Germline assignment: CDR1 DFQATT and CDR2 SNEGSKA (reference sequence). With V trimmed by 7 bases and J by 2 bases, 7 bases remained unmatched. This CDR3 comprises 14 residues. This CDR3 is CSVSGTSTTDTQYF. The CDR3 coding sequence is TGCAGTGTCTCCGGGACTAGCACCACAGATACGCAGTATTTT.

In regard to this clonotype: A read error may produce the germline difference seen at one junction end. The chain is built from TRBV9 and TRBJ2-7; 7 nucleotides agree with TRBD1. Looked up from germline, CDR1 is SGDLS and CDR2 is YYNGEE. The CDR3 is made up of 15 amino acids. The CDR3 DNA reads TGTGCCAGCGGCGTAGAGGGGACAGCGAACTACGAGCAGTACTTC. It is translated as CASGVEGTANYEQYF.

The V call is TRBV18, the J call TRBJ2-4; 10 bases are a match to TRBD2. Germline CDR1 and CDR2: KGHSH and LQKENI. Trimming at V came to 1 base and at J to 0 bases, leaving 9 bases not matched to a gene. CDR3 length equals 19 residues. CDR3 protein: CASSPRLAGGPIAKNIQYF. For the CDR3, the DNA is TGTGCCAGCTCACCACGTTTAGCGGGGGGTCCCATAGCCAAAAACATTCAGTACTTC.

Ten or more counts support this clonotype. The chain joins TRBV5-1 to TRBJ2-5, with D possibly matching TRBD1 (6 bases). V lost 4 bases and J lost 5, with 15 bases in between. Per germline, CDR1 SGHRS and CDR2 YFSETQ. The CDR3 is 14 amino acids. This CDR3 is CASSAGQTVETQYF. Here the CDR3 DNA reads TGCGCCAGCAGCGCCGGACAGACTGTGGAGACCCAGTACTTC. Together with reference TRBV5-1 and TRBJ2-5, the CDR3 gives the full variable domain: KAGVTQTPRYLIKTRGQQVTLSCSPISGHRSVSWYQQTPGQGLQFLFEYFSETQRNKGNFPGRFSGRQFSNSRSEMNVSTLELGDSALYLCASSAGQTVETQYFGPGTRLLVL.

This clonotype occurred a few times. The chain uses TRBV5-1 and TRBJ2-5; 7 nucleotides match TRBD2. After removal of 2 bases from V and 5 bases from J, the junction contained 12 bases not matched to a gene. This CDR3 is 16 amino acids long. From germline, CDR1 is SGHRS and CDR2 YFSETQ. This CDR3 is CASSLVGRFFVETQYF. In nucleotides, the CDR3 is TGCGCCAGCAGCTTAGTCGGGAGGTTTTTCGTGGAGACCCAGTACTTC. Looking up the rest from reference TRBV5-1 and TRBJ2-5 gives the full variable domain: KAGVTQTPRYLIKTRGQQVTLSCSPISGHRSVSWYQQTPGQGLQFLFEYFSETQRNKGNFPGRFSGRQFSNSRSEMNVSTLELGDSALYLCASSLVGRFFVETQYFGPGTRLLVL.

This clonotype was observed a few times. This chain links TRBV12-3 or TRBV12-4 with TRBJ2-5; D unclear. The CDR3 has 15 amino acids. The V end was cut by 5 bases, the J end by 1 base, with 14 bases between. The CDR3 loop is CASSLLWGIQETQYF. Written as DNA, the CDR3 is TGTGCCAGCAGTCTTCTGTGGGGTATCCAAGAGACCCAGTACTTC.

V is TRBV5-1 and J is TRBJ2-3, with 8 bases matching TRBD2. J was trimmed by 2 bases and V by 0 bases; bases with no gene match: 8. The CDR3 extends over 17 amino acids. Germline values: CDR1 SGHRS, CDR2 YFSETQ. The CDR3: CASSLGTSGSLTDTQYF. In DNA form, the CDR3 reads TGCGCCAGCAGCTTGGGGACCAGCGGGAGCCTCACAGATACGCAGTATTTT.

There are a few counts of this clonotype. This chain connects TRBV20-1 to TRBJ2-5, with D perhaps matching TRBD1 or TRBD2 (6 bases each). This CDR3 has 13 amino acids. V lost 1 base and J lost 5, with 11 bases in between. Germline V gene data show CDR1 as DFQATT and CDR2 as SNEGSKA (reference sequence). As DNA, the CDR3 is TGCAGTGCTAGAGGTCAGGGGAGGGAGACCCAGTACTTC. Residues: CSARGQGRETQYF.

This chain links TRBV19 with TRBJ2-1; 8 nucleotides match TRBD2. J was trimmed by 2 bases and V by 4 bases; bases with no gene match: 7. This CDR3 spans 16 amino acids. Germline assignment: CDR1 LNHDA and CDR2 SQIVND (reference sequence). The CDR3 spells CASSTYSGVPYNEQFF. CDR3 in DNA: TGTGCCAGTAGTACCTATAGCGGGGTTCCCTACAATGAGCAGTTCTTC.

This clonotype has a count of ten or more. The CDR3 nucleotides are TGCAGCGTTGGGGACGGTGACTATGGCTACACCTTC. This codes for CSVGDGDYGYTF. This rearrangement joins TRBV29-1 to TRBJ1-2; TRBD1 is a possible D gene (5 bases). Germline values: CDR1 SQVTM, CDR2 ANQGSEA. This CDR3 region has 12 residues. V dropped 4 bases and J dropped 3 bases, with 9 bases sitting between them.

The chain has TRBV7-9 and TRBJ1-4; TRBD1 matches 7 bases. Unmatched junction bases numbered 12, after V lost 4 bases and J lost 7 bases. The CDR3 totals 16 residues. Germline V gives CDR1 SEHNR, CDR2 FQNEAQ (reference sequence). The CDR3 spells CASSSSEGASGEKLFF. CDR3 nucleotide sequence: TGTGCCAGCAGCTCGTCCGAGGGGGCGAGCGGTGAAAAACTGTTTTTT.

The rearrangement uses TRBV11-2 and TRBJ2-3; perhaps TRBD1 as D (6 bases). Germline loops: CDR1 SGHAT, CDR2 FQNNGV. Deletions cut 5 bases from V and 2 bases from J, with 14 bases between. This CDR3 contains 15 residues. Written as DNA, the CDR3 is TGTGCCAGCAGCGTACGGACAGCCCACACAGATACGCAGTATTTT. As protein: CASSVRTAHTDTQYF.

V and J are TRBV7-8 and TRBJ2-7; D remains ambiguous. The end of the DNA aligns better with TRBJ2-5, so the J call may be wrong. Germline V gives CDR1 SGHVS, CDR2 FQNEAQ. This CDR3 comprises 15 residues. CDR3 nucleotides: TGTGCCAGCAGCTTAGATTTCAGAAGGCGGGAGACCCAGTACTTC. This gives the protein CASSLDFRRRETQYF.

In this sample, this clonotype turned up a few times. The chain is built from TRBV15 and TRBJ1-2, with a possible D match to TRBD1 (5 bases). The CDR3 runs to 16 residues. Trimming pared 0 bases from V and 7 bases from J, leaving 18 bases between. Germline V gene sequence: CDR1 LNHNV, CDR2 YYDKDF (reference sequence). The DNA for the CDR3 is TGTGCCACCAGCAGAGACAGGACAAGGGGAAGGCTTGGCTACACCTTC. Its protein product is CATSRDRTRGRLGYTF.

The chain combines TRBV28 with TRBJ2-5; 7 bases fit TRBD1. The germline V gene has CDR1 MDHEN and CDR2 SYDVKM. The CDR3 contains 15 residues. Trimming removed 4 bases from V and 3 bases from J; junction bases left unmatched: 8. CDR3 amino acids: CASSSRQGLKETQYF. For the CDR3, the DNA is TGTGCCAGCAGTTCCCGACAGGGATTGAAAGAGACCCAGTACTTC.